The 21 T cell receptor beta chains in this list originate from one sample, sequenced in a study of early T cells in non-severe SARS-CoV-2 infection. MiXCR, applied by TCRdb to the 5' RACE reads, yields one record per CDR3 protein. The sample contains tens of thousands of distinct CDR3 sequences, roughly 15% of which appear only once. The sample was whole blood. Every receptor here comes from an adult who was a healthcare worker with PCR-confirmed SARS-CoV-2 infection or an uninfected control (not recorded which).

V usage is TRBV12-3 or TRBV12-4 and J usage is TRBJ2-3; 9 bases are a match to TRBD2. The length of the CDR3 is 17 residues. V was pared by 5 bases and J by 0 bases, with 9 bases of the junction left unmatched. For the CDR3, the DNA is TGTGCCAGCAGTGATTCTAGCGGGGCTCCTAGCACAGATACGCAGTATTTT. Translating it yields CASSDSSGAPSTDTQYF.

This clonotype has a handful of counts. The gene calls are TRBV7-2 and TRBJ2-7; possible D gene TRBD1, 5 bases. The CDR3 is 16 amino acids. With 0 bases removed from V and 4 bases from J, the gap between germline ends came to 16 bases. Germline CDR1 is SGHTA and CDR2 is FQGNSA. CDR3 in DNA: TGTGCCAGCAGCTTAGCCTTGGGAACAGGAGCTTACGAGCAGTACTTC. This codes for CASSLALGTGAYEQYF.

This clonotype was observed a few times. The chain combines TRBV15 with TRBJ2-3, with 9 bases lining up with TRBD2. Germline V gene lookup returns CDR1 LNHNV and CDR2 YYDKDF (reference sequence). After removal of 3 bases from V and 2 bases from J, the junction contained 6 bases not matched to a gene. The CDR3 has 16 residues. CDR3 residues: CATSSEAGGLTDTQYF. CDR3 DNA: TGTGCCACCAGCAGTGAAGCGGGGGGCCTCACAGATACGCAGTATTTT.

This rearrangement joins TRBV6-2 or TRBV6-3 to TRBJ2-1; 7 bases are a match to TRBD1. The germline CDR1 and CDR2 sequences are MNHEY and SVGEGT. The CDR3 extends over 15 amino acids. V was pared by 4 bases and J by 1 base, with 4 bases of the junction left unmatched. In DNA form, the CDR3 reads TGTGCCAGCAGTTTAACAGGGGTATCCTACAATGAGCAGTTCTTC. Protein: CASSLTGVSYNEQFF.

The chain couples TRBV7-9 to TRBJ1-2; 8 bases map to TRBD1. The germline V gene encodes CDR1 SEHNR and CDR2 FQNEAQ (reference sequence). After removal of 5 bases from V and 8 bases from J, the junction contained 13 bases not matched to a gene. The length of the CDR3 is 15 residues. This CDR3 is CASSPPGTGRVGYTF. The CDR3 bases are TGTGCCAGCAGCCCGCCAGGGACAGGCAGAGTCGGCTACACCTTC.

CDR3 coding DNA: TGTGCCAGCAGCTTAGACAGGCCGTCTGGGGCCAACGTCCTGACTTTC. It codes for CASSLDRPSGANVLTF. This rearrangement joins TRBV7-2 to TRBJ2-6; tentative D call: TRBD1 (5 bases). The CDR3 sequence is 16 residues long. The V end was cut by 1 base, the J end by 1 base, with 8 bases between. Germline V gene lookup returns CDR1 SGHTA and CDR2 FQGNSA.

This clonotype turned up a few times. V gene TRBV20-1 combines with J gene TRBJ1-6; D not resolved. The V gene lost 0 bases and the J gene lost 1 base, with 4 bases spanning the gap. Germline V gene lookup returns CDR1 DFQATT and CDR2 SNEGSKA (reference sequence). The CDR3 runs to 14 residues. For the CDR3, the DNA is TGCAGTGCTAGAGAGGGGTCCTATAATTCACCCCTCCACTTT. It yields the protein CSAREGSYNSPLHF.

The CDR3 loop reads CASMQTGEGTEAFF. The CDR3 DNA reads TGTGCCAGCATGCAGACAGGGGAAGGCACTGAAGCTTTCTTT. This chain connects TRBV6-4 to TRBJ1-1, with 8 bases lining up with TRBD1. V trimming: 7 bases; J trimming: 4 bases; junction bases outside the gene matches: 8. The germline V gene encodes CDR1 MRHNA and CDR2 SNTAGT. CDR3 length equals 14 residues.

This chain links TRBV20-1 with TRBJ2-1; 9 bases match TRBD2. The germline CDR1 and CDR2 sequences are DFQATT and SNEGSKA (reference sequence). The CDR3 sequence is 16 residues long. The CDR3 protein is CSVPSGGQSSYNEQFF. CDR3 sequence (DNA): TGCAGCGTACCAAGCGGGGGGCAGAGCTCCTACAATGAGCAGTTCTTC.

This clonotype came up a few times. The chain employs TRBV9 and TRBJ2-6; D may be TRBD1 (6 bases). Trimming pared 3 bases from V and 4 bases from J, leaving 20 bases between. The germline gives CDR1 SGDLS, CDR2 YYNGEE. This CDR3 has 18 amino acids. The CDR3 is CASSAPLGGSDGANVLTF. CDR3 nucleotides: TGTGCCAGCAGCGCCCCACTAGGGGGTAGTGACGGGGCCAACGTCCTGACTTTC.

This clonotype was recorded a few times. The rearrangement joins TRBV18 to TRBJ2-7; D assignment may be TRBD1 or TRBD2 (5 bases each). CDR1 is KGHSH, CDR2 LQKENI, per germline. V lost 0 bases and J 0 bases, leaving 12 bases between the germline ends. The CDR3 sequence is 16 residues long. The CDR3 protein is CASSPPGTAGSYEQYF. CDR3 nucleotide sequence: TGTGCCAGCTCACCACCCGGGACGGCAGGCTCCTACGAGCAGTACTTC.

The genes are TRBV6-6 and TRBJ1-5; D gene ambiguous. This CDR3 region has 12 residues. Germline loops: CDR1 MNHNY, CDR2 SVGAGI (reference sequence). Trimming left V 5 bases short and J 3 bases short, with 5 bases between. The CDR3 DNA is TGTGCCAGCAGTCCGCCCAATCAGCCCCAGCATTTT. Translation gives CASSPPNQPQHF.

This rearrangement joins TRBV27 to TRBJ2-3, with a weak D call TRBD2 (6 bases). With 1 base removed from V and 4 bases from J, the gap between germline ends came to 12 bases. CDR1 MNHEY and CDR2 SMNVEV come from the germline V gene (reference sequence). This CDR3 has 15 amino acids. Written as DNA, the CDR3 is TGTGCCAGCAGTTTATGGGCTCGCGGGGCAGATACGCAGTATTTT. Amino acids: CASSLWARGADTQYF.

There are many counts of this clonotype. The J gene is TRBJ1-5, the V gene TRBV12-3 or TRBV12-4; D is undetermined. Trimming left V 6 bases short and J 2 bases short, with 11 bases between. The CDR3 sequence is 14 residues long. The CDR3 loop is CASRPGLGNQPQHF. The CDR3 DNA reads TGTGCCAGCAGGCCGGGCCTTGGCAATCAGCCCCAGCATTTT.

This clonotype was observed a single time. The V call is TRBV28, the J call TRBJ2-6; D unclear. Germline V gives CDR1 MDHEN, CDR2 SYDVKM. The CDR3 runs 14 residues. The V and J ends lost 6 bases and 0 bases respectively, with 6 bases between them. CDR3 loop: CASSAASGANVLTF. The CDR3 DNA is TGTGCCAGCAGCGCAGCCTCTGGGGCCAACGTCCTGACTTTC.

This clonotype was detected ten times or more. The chain couples TRBV28 to TRBJ2-7; D perhaps matches TRBD1 (6 bases). Trimming removed 7 bases from V and 1 base from J, with 20 bases in between. The CDR3 spans 16 residues. CDR1 MDHEN and CDR2 SYDVKM come from the germline V gene. DNA of the CDR3: TGTGCCAGCACCGCCCGAGGACAGTACGTATCCTACGAGCAGTACTTC. It codes for CASTARGQYVSYEQYF.

The rearrangement joins TRBV11-1 to TRBJ2-2, with 8 bases identical to TRBD2. The length of the CDR3 is 16 residues. Germline CDR1 and CDR2: SGHAT and FQDESV (reference sequence). Trimming cost V 4 bases and J 5 bases; bases outside gene matches: 9. The CDR3 loop is CASSSYRLAPTGELFF. The CDR3 DNA is TGTGCCAGCAGCTCGTACAGACTAGCGCCTACCGGGGAGCTGTTTTTT.

J is TRBJ1-1 and V is TRBV7-2, with 7 bases fitting TRBD1. Losses at the gene ends were 2 bases for V and 3 bases for J; bases not matched to a gene: 6. CDR1 and CDR2 (germline): SGHTA, FQGNSA. The CDR3 covers 15 residues. The CDR3 reads CASSLTRTGDTEAFF. DNA for the CDR3: TGTGCCAGCAGCTTAACAAGGACAGGAGACACTGAAGCTTTCTTT.

This clonotype was seen only a few times. V and J are TRBV7-2 and TRBJ1-2; D is possibly TRBD1 (6 bases). Germline-derived CDR1 and CDR2 are SGHTA and FQGNSA. The V end lost 6 bases, the J end lost 2 bases, and 22 bases lay between the germline ends. The CDR3 length is 17 residues. The CDR3 is CASRPPPGGQQNYGYTF. The CDR3 DNA sequence: TGTGCCAGCAGGCCTCCTCCCGGGGGACAACAAAACTATGGCTACACCTTC.

This clonotype has only a few counts. This rearrangement joins TRBV3-1 to TRBJ2-7, with 7 nucleotides matching TRBD1. The germline V gene encodes CDR1 LGHDT and CDR2 YNNKEL (reference sequence). This CDR3 has 13 amino acids. V trimming: 7 bases; J trimming: 0 bases; junction bases outside the gene matches: 3. CDR3 in DNA: TGTGCCAGCAAGGGGACAGTCTCCTACGAGCAGTACTTC. Translating gives CASKGTVSYEQYF.

This clonotype was recorded a few times. V usage is TRBV4-1 and J usage is TRBJ2-3, with no clear D. From germline, CDR1 is MGHRA and CDR2 YSYEKL. There are 14 residues in the CDR3. Trimming removed 0 bases at V and 0 bases at J, with 4 bases between. CDR3 amino acids: CASSQEPSTDTQYF. The CDR3 DNA follows: TGCGCCAGCAGCCAAGAGCCCAGCACAGATACGCAGTATTTT.